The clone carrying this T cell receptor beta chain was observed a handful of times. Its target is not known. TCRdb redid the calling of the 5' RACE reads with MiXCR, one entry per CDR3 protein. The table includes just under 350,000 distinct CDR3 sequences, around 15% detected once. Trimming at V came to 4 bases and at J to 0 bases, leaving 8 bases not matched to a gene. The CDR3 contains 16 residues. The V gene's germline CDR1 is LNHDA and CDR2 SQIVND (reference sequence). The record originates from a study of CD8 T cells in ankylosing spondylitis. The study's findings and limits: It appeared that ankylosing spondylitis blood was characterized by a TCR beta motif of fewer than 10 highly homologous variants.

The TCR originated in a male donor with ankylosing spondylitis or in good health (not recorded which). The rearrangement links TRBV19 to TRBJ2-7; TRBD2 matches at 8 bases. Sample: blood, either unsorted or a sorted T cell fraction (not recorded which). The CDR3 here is CASSTTGGGSSYEQYF. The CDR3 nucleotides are TGTGCCAGTAGTACCACCGGGGGGGGAAGCTCCTACGAGCAGTACTTC.